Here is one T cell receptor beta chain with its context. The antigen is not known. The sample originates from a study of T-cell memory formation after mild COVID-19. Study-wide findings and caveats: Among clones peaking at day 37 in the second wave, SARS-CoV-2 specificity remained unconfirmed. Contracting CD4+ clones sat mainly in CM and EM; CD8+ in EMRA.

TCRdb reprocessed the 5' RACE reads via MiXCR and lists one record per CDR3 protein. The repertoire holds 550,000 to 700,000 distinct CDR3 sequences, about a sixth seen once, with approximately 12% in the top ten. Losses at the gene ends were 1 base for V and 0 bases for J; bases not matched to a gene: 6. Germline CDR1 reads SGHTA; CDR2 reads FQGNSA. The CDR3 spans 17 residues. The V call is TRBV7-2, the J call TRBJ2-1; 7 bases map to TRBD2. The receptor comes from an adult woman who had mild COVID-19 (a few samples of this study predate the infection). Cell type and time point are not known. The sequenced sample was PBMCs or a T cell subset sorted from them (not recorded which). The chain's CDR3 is CASSLDASGNSYNEQFF. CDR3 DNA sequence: TGTGCCAGCAGCTTAGATGCTAGCGGAAACTCCTACAATGAGCAGTTCTTC.